Each of the 9 T cell receptor beta chains below was sequenced from the same sample in a study of blood T cell repertoires in COVID-19. Measured with immunoSEQ multiplex PCR; TCRdb has only the in-frame clones, and not every one. The table includes about 94,000 clones, 80% to 85% detected once. The sequencing input was peripheral blood. Every receptor here comes from a man aged 60 to 69 with acute or convalescent COVID-19.

The chain links TRBV2 to TRBJ1-5; D gene uncertain. Germline V gives CDR1 SNHLY, CDR2 FYNNEI. Between the trimmed V and J ends, which lost 6 bases and 4 bases, there was a span of 13 bases. This CDR3 has 14 residues. In DNA form, the CDR3 reads TGTGCCAGCAGCGGCGGCCTAACGAATCAGCCCCAGCATTTT. It translates to CASSGGLTNQPQHF.

This sequence joins TRBV9 and TRBJ1-1, with a tentative D call TRBD1 (5 bases). CDR3 length equals 14 residues. V shed 3 bases and J shed 2 bases, with 11 bases lying between them. Germline V gene data show CDR1 as SGDLS and CDR2 as YYNGEE. CDR3 nucleotides: TGTGCCAGCAGCGGCGACAGCGCAAACACTGAAGCTTTCTTT. This translates into CASSGDSANTEAFF. Full variable domain (outside the CDR3, taken from reference TRBV9 and TRBJ1-1): DSGVTQTPKHLITATGQRVTLRCSPRSGDLSVYWYQQSLDQGLQFLIQYYNGEERAKGNILERFSAQQFPDLHSELNLSSLELGDSALYFCASSGDSANTEAFFGQGTRLTVV.

The CDR3, as DNA: TGTGCCAGCAGCCAAGATAAGGGGTGGTCACCCCTCCACTTT. As protein: CASSQDKGWSPLHF. This sequence joins TRBV3-1 (or the pseudogene TRBV3-2) and TRBJ1-6; D may be TRBD1 (5 bases). This CDR3 region has 14 residues. The germline CDR1 and CDR2 sequences are LGHDT and YNNKEL (reference sequence). V was pared by 0 bases and J by 10 bases, with 10 bases between.

This clone turned up a few times. The chain carries TRBV30 and TRBJ2-3, with 10 bases lining up with TRBD1. The CDR3 extends over 14 amino acids. The germline V gene has CDR1 GTSNPN and CDR2 SVGIG (reference sequence). Trimming cost V 5 bases and J 0 bases; bases outside gene matches: 2. Here the CDR3 DNA reads TGTGCCTGGGGGGACAGGGGAAGCACAGATACGCAGTATTTT. This translates into CAWGDRGSTDTQYF.

The J gene is TRBJ1-2, the V gene TRBV6-5; the match to TRBD1 covers 8 bases. The ends lost 2 bases at V and 4 bases at J; junction bases unmatched: 3. The CDR3 has 14 amino acids. CDR1 MNHEY and CDR2 SVGAGI come from the germline V gene. Here the CDR3 DNA reads TGTGCCAGCAGTTACCAACAGGGGGTCTATGGCTACACCTTC. Its protein is CASSYQQGVYGYTF.

The chain recombines TRBV9 with TRBJ1-2, with D unresolved. The V end lost 4 bases, the J end lost 4 bases, and 14 bases lay between the germline ends. Germline V gene sequence: CDR1 SGDLS, CDR2 YYNGEE. This CDR3 is 14 amino acids long. The CDR3 protein is CASSKGDTSYGYTF. The CDR3 coding sequence is TGTGCCAGCAGCAAAGGTGACACTTCCTATGGCTACACCTTC.

In DNA, the CDR3 is TGTGCCAGCAGTTTAGAGGGGGCCGGGGGCTACACCTTC. Translating it yields CASSLEGAGGYTF. The gene calls are TRBV28 and TRBJ1-2; 7 nucleotides align to TRBD1. J gave up 8 bases and V 2 bases, and 5 bases lay outside the gene matches. CDR1 is MDHEN and CDR2 is SYDVKM in the germline V gene. The CDR3 runs 13 residues.

CDR3: CASSVDRVSEAFF. Here the CDR3 DNA reads TGCGCCAGCAGCGTCGACAGGGTCTCTGAAGCTTTCTTT. V is TRBV5-1 and J is TRBJ1-1; TRBD1 aligns across 7 bases. The CDR3 runs 13 residues. Per the germline V gene, CDR1 is SGHRS and CDR2 is YFSETQ. The J segment lost 6 bases and the V segment lost 4 bases, leaving 6 bases of the junction unmatched.

This chain connects TRBV21-1 to TRBJ2-3; the table's D call of TRBD1 was not tested on the DNA. TRBV21-1 is assigned pseudogene status. This CDR3 comprises 16 residues. CDR3 residues: CASSSWGDRPPDTQYF. For the CDR3, the DNA is TGTGCCAGCTCCTCCTGGGGGGACAGGCCCCCAGATACGCAGTATTTT.